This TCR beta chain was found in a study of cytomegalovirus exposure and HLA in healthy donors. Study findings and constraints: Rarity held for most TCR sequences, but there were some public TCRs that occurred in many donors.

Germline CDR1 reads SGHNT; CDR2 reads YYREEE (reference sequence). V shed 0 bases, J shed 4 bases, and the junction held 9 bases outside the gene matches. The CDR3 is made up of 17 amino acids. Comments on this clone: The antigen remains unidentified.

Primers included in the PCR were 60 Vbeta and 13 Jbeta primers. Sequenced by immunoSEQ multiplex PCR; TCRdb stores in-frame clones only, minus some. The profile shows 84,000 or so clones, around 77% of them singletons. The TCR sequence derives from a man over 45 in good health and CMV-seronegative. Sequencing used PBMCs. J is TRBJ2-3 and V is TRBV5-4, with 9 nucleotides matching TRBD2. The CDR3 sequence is CASSLGGVGGGADTQYF. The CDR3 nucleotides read TGTGCCAGCAGCTTGGGGGGTGTGGGCGGGGGGGCAGATACGCAGTATTTT.